This TCR beta chain emerged from a study of blood T cell repertoires in COVID-19. Turning to the study itself: Both acute and convalescent COVID-19 samples were obtained from the United States, Italy and Spain.

Germline assignment: CDR1 SGHKS and CDR2 YYEKEE (reference sequence). This CDR3 is built from 15 residues. Trimming took off 3 bases at V and 2 bases at J, with 15 bases between the two ends. Methods used by the authors: Scientists estimated how many nucleated cells there were by amplifying reference gene primers. Using immunoSEQ multiplex PCR, the repertoire was profiled, and TCRdb retains in-frame clones only, with some absent. D and trimming come from the DNA, and the V and J calls and clone size come from that table. The sample has tens of thousands of clones; 75% to 90% are singletons. This TCR was recovered from a human donor in a cohort sampled during active COVID-19. The sequenced sample consisted of peripheral blood. The chain links TRBV5-5 to TRBJ2-7; TRBD1 is a possible D gene (6 bases). The CDR3 nucleotides are TGTGCCAGCAGCTCGAGACAGGAGCAGGCCTACGAGCAGTACTTC. Translating gives CASSSRQEQAYEQYF.